This T cell receptor beta chain was recorded in a study of glioma-infiltrating T cells. Study findings and constraints: Tissue-blood divergence was below expectation in non-neoplastic patients, above in gliomas. Tissue and blood shared very few CDR3 sequences.

TCR alpha and beta CDR3 regions were amplified from RNA using iRepertoire nested multiplex PCR. Input was 100-400 ng of tissue mRNA or PBMC total RNA. A single record per CDR3 protein comes from TCRdb applying MiXCR to the multiplex PCR reads. The sample consists of 100,000 to 150,000 distinct CDR3 sequences, around a quarter of them appearing once. CDR3 size: 12 residues. CDR1 and CDR2 (germline): DFQATT, SNEGSKA (reference sequence). Between the trimmed V and J ends, which lost 4 bases and 0 bases, there was a span of 6 bases. This clonotype was seen repeatedly, ten times or more. What it binds is unknown.

The V and J genes are TRBV20-1 and TRBJ1-1; D is perhaps TRBD1 (5 bases). The TCR comes from a human donor with low-grade glioma or glioblastoma, undergoing nonglioma brain surgery, or in good health (not recorded which). Sequencing was performed on glioma tissue, nonneoplastic brain tissue, or PBMCs (not recorded which). CDR3 nucleotide sequence: TGCAGTGCTACGGGGGTGAACACTGAAGCTTTCTTT. The encoded protein is CSATGVNTEAFF.